A selection of T cell receptor beta chains follows, all from one sample in a study of T cell repertoires in cytomegalovirus infection. Their specific antigens are unknown. TCRdb redid the calling of the reads with MiXCR, one entry per CDR3 protein. The table records approximately 910,000 distinct CDR3 sequences, approximately 31% of them present only once. This specimen consisted of cultured CD8+ T cells from PBMCs, obtained from culture after CMV antigen stimulation. Receptors were obtained from a human donor in good health (CMV status not recorded). Some clones in this sample may be carry-over from other donors' samples. CDR3s include the opening cysteine and the closing phenylalanine or tryptophan. Each record gives: V gene, D gene, clone size, J gene, CDR3 protein, CDR3 DNA. D genes are given only for firm matches. Size is stated for part of the rows, as once, few or many counts, or as a class when the clone is expanded.

TRBV7-9	TRBD1	NA	TRBJ1-4	CASSPSRDRGGEKLFF	TGTGCCAGCAGCCCGTCCCGGGACAGGGGTGGGGAAAAACTGTTTTTT
TRBV6-5	NA	few	TRBJ2-1	CASSYSTWNEQFF	TGTGCCAGCAGTTACTCAACTTGGAATGAGCAGTTCTTC
TRBV27	NA	many	TRBJ2-5	CASSLLGSQETQYF	TGTGCCAGCAGCTTACTGGGGTCCCAAGAGACCCAGTACTTC
TRBV6-1	NA	many	TRBJ1-2	CASREAGILYGYTF	TGTGCCAGCAGAGAAGCCGGGATCCTTTATGGCTACACCTTC
TRBV6-1	NA	few	TRBJ2-7	CASSEGRYGYEQYF	TGTGCCAGCAGTGAAGGCAGATACGGCTACGAGCAGTACTTC
TRBV4-2	TRBD1	NA	TRBJ1-1	CASSQEGGSLNTEAFF	TGTGCCAGCAGCCAAGAAGGGGGCAGCCTGAACACTGAAGCTTTCTTT
TRBV7-6	NA	few	TRBJ1-4	CASSSNPLGSTNEKLFF	TGTGCCAGCAGCTCTAACCCCCTCGGAAGCACTAATGAAAAACTGTTTTTT
TRBV7-9	NA	few	TRBJ1-2	CASSIVAGHLPSKYGYTF	TGTGCCAGCAGCATAGTAGCGGGACACCTGCCTTCAAAGTATGGCTACACCTTC
TRBV2	NA	many	TRBJ2-7	CASSIRDINPYEQYF	TGTGCCAGCAGCATCCGGGACATCAATCCCTACGAGCAGTACTTC
TRBV4-2	NA	few	TRBJ1-4	CASSQGALILSYEKLFF	TGTGCCAGCAGCCAAGGGGCCCTAATCCTGTCCTATGAAAAACTGTTTTTT
TRBV27	TRBD1	NA	TRBJ1-5	CASKGTGGMQPQHF	TGTGCCAGCAAAGGGACAGGGGGAATGCAGCCCCAGCATTTT
TRBV7-2	NA	many	TRBJ2-6	CASSFLTGVTGANVLTF	TGTGCCAGCAGCTTCCTCACAGGAGTCACGGGGGCCAACGTCCTGACTTTC
TRBV12-3/TRBV12-4	TRBD2	few	TRBJ2-2	CASSLLAGNTGELFF	TGTGCCAGCTCCCTACTAGCGGGGAACACCGGGGAGCTGTTTTTT
TRBV4-1	TRBD2	NA	TRBJ2-1	CASSHSRGAYNEQFF	TGCGCCAGCAGCCATAGCCGGGGGGCCTACAATGAGCAGTTCTTC
TRBV6-4	NA	NA	TRBJ2-2	CASTMTGNTGELFF	TGTGCCAGCACCATGACAGGGAACACCGGGGAGCTGTTTTTT
TRBV7-2	TRBD2	many	TRBJ2-5	CASSSRAGGQTQYF	TGTGCCAGCAGCTCTCGAGCGGGGGGTCAGACCCAGTACTTC
TRBV7-9	TRBD1	NA	TRBJ1-1	CASRARDRGAPEAFF	TGTGCCAGCAGAGCGCGGGACAGGGGGGCCCCTGAAGCTTTCTTT
TRBV7-8	NA	NA	TRBJ2-7	CASSSAGTGTAYEQYF	TGTGCCAGCAGCTCCGCAGGGACGGGAACTGCCTACGAGCAGTACTTC
TRBV27	NA	NA	TRBJ1-1	CTSSLSDSGYTEAFF	TGTACCAGCAGTTTATCCGACAGTGGGTACACTGAAGCTTTCTTT
TRBV6-5	NA	few	TRBJ1-2	CASSYSSDNYGYTF	TGTGCCAGCAGTTACTCGAGTGATAACTATGGCTACACCTTC
TRBV19	NA	NA	TRBJ1-1	CASSLQEHTEAFF	TGTGCCAGTAGTCTACAGGAGCACACTGAAGCTTTCTTT
TRBV24-1	TRBD1	NA	TRBJ2-2	CATSDQRTGGSGGELFF	TGTGCCACCAGTGACCAAAGGACAGGGGGCTCGGGCGGGGAGCTGTTTTTT
TRBV7-9	NA	many	TRBJ2-5	CASSLAVEKETQYF	TGTGCCAGCAGCTTAGCTGTTGAGAAGGAGACCCAGTACTTC
TRBV19	NA	NA	TRBJ2-1	CASSNIAGGEDEQFF	TGTGCCAGTAGTAACATAGCAGGGGGGGAGGATGAGCAGTTCTTC
TRBV7-9	NA	NA	TRBJ1-6	CASSPTSGRNYNSPLHF	TGTGCCAGCAGCCCGACCAGCGGACGGAATTATAATTCACCCCTCCACTTT
TRBV19	TRBD2	few	TRBJ2-1	CASRGRRTSQDYNEQFF	TGTGCCAGTAGGGGAAGAAGGACTAGCCAGGATTACAATGAGCAGTTCTTC
TRBV7-8	NA	many	TRBJ2-7	CASSLPRDGRSSYEQYF	TGTGCCAGCAGCTTACCCCGAGACGGTCGCAGCTCCTACGAGCAGTACTTC
TRBV12-3/TRBV12-4	TRBD1	few	TRBJ2-5	CASRRDRTHETQYF	TGTGCCAGCAGGAGGGACAGAACCCACGAGACCCAGTACTTC
TRBV7-9	NA	few	TRBJ1-1	CASSPYGDEAFF	TGTGCCAGCAGCCCCTATGGGGATGAAGCTTTCTTT
TRBV7-6	TRBD2	many	TRBJ2-1	CASSSAGTSGDEQFF	TGTGCCAGCAGCTCCGCCGGGACTAGCGGTGATGAGCAGTTCTTC
TRBV27	NA	NA	TRBJ1-5	CASSLTGENQPQHF	TGTGCCAGCAGTTTAACGGGGGAGAATCAGCCCCAGCATTTT
TRBV6-2/TRBV6-3	NA	NA	TRBJ2-3	CASSYGEDMQYF	TGTGCCAGCAGTTACGGAGAAGATATGCAGTATTTT
TRBV5-6	TRBD2	few	TRBJ2-5	CASSRVAGLQETQYF	TGTGCCAGCAGCCGTGTAGCGGGTCTTCAAGAGACCCAGTACTTC
TRBV7-9	TRBD1	few	TRBJ2-1	CASSSDREPPHNEQFF	TGTGCCAGCAGCTCCGACAGGGAACCCCCACACAATGAGCAGTTCTTC
TRBV6-5	NA	few	TRBJ1-1	CASRLGPGSVNTEAFF	TGTGCCAGCAGGCTGGGACCTGGATCTGTGAACACTGAAGCTTTCTTT
TRBV11-1	NA	NA	TRBJ2-2	CASSLLEEYTGELFF	TGTGCCAGCAGCTTATTGGAGGAATACACCGGGGAGCTGTTTTTT
TRBV28	NA	few	TRBJ2-1	CASSFDGTSDSYNEQFF	TGTGCCAGCAGTTTCGATGGGACGTCTGACTCCTACAATGAGCAGTTCTTC
TRBV7-9	TRBD2	few	TRBJ2-3	CASSQLNLAGGPPPPDTQYF	TGTGCCAGCAGCCAACTGAATCTAGCGGGGGGTCCCCCTCCCCCAGATACGCAGTATTTT
TRBV7-9	TRBD1	few	TRBJ1-1	CASSPLTGSGSWAFF	TGTGCCAGCAGCCCCCTGACAGGGTCCGGGTCTTGGGCTTTCTTT
TRBV10-1	NA	once	TRBJ2-3	CASSESRITDTQYF	TGCGCCAGCAGTGAGAGCCGGATCACAGATACGCAGTATTTT